Each of the 21 T cell receptor beta chains below was sequenced from the same sample in a study of response to subunit inactivated influenza vaccine. MiXCR was run by TCRdb on the RT-PCR reads, yielding one entry per CDR3 protein. The data show hundreds of thousands of distinct CDR3 sequences, less than 20% seen once. Specimen: PBMCs from blood, collected 4 to 6 days after vaccination. These receptors were obtained from a man aged 50 or older who received an inactivated influenza vaccine.

This clonotype was seen more than once but under ten times. Here the CDR3 DNA reads TGCAGTGCTTCCACAGGGAGTGGGGCCAACGTCCTGACTTTC. It is translated as CSASTGSGANVLTF. The J gene is TRBJ2-6, the V gene TRBV20-1; perhaps TRBD1 as D (6 bases). Per the germline V gene, CDR1 is DFQATT and CDR2 is SNEGSKA (reference sequence). Trimming shortened V by 5 bases and J by 3 bases, and 11 bases separated the two germline ends. This CDR3 is built from 14 residues.

A few counts support this clonotype. The rearrangement joins TRBV5-4 to TRBJ2-2; TRBD1 aligns across 7 bases. J was trimmed by 4 bases and V by 4 bases; bases with no gene match: 10. The CDR3 is made up of 16 amino acids. Germline lookup yields CDR1 SGHNT and CDR2 YYREEE (reference sequence). This chain's CDR3 is CASSMRRDSRTGELFF. In nucleotides, the CDR3 is TGTGCCAGCAGCATGAGACGGGACAGCCGCACCGGGGAGCTGTTTTTT.

This clonotype was seen more than once but under ten times. The chain employs TRBV4-3 and TRBJ1-5; unclear D gene. Trimming took 0 bases from V and 0 from J, leaving 6 bases between them. The CDR3 sequence is 15 residues long. The germline CDR1 and CDR2 sequences are LGHNA and YSLEER. As DNA, the CDR3 is TGCGCCAGCAGCCAAGATCTGATTAGCAATCAGCCCCAGCATTTT. This gives the protein CASSQDLISNQPQHF.

In its sample, this clonotype was seen a few times. The chain joins TRBV6-2 or TRBV6-3 to TRBJ1-5; D call uncertain. The CDR3 runs to 14 residues. The germline V gene encodes CDR1 MNHEY and CDR2 SVGEGT. The ends were cut back, 9 bases at V and 3 bases at J, with 15 bases in the middle. CDR3 sequence reads: CASSRQVNNQPQHF. In DNA form, the CDR3 reads TGTGCCAGTTCCCGACAAGTAAACAATCAGCCCCAGCATTTT.

This clonotype was observed a handful of times. The rearrangement uses TRBV30 and TRBJ1-1; TRBD1 is a possible D gene (6 bases). CDR1 and CDR2 (germline): GTSNPN, SVGIG (reference sequence). The CDR3 extends over 13 amino acids. V was trimmed by 0 bases and J by 5 bases, leaving 10 bases between them. The CDR3 is CAWSVLQGTEAFF. Written as DNA, the CDR3 is TGTGCCTGGAGTGTTCTCCAGGGGACTGAAGCTTTCTTT.

A note on this clonotype: Relative to the germline gene, one junction end is altered; a read error may explain this. The V gene is TRBV9, the J gene TRBJ2-3; 10 bases align to TRBD2. Germline CDR1 SGDLS, CDR2 YYNGEE. CDR3 size: 15 residues. The CDR3 reads CPSSEREGITDTQYF. CDR3 DNA: TGTCCCAGCAGCGAGCGGGAGGGCATCACAGATACGCAGTATTTT.

DNA for the CDR3: TGTGCCAGCAGCTCGGACATTGGACTAGATAGGTACGAGCAGTACTTC. This codes for CASSSDIGLDRYEQYF. The rearrangement joins TRBV7-9 to TRBJ2-7; 7 positions match TRBD2. The J segment lost 4 bases and the V segment lost 4 bases, leaving 13 bases of the junction unmatched. This CDR3 is built from 16 residues. Germline V lookup: CDR1 SEHNR, CDR2 FQNEAQ (reference sequence).

The CDR3 is CASSQLPGLKSTDTQYF. In nucleotides, the CDR3 is TGTGCCAGCAGCCAACTCCCGGGACTGAAAAGCACAGATACGCAGTATTTT. V is TRBV21-1 and J is TRBJ2-3; the D segment call TRBD2 is taken from the table without a DNA check. TRBV21-1 is a listed pseudogene. This CDR3 is 17 amino acids long.

This clonotype occurred a few times. The chain couples TRBV6-5 to TRBJ2-5; D may be TRBD2 (6 bases). The CDR3 is 15 residues long. The ends were cut back, 2 bases at V and 7 bases at J, with 17 bases in the middle. Germline assignment: CDR1 MNHEY and CDR2 SVGAGI. This CDR3 reads CASSYGRWGDGTQYF. For the CDR3, the DNA is TGTGCCAGCAGTTACGGTCGCTGGGGGGATGGGACCCAGTACTTC.

This clonotype has only one observation. CDR3 coding DNA: TGTGCCAGCACCCCCCTAGCGGGCTACGAGCAGTACTTC. Its protein product is CASTPLAGYEQYF. The V and J genes are TRBV6-6 and TRBJ2-7; 8 bases are a match to TRBD2. The CDR3 is made up of 13 amino acids. The junction had 5 bases not matched to a gene; V was cut back by 7 bases and J by 3 bases. Germline V gene data show CDR1 as MNHNY and CDR2 as SVGAGI (reference sequence).

This clonotype was counted a few times. This chain joins TRBV28 and TRBJ2-1; TRBD2 agrees at 12 bases. Germline V gene data show CDR1 as MDHEN and CDR2 as SYDVKM. Germline trimming cut 5 bases from V and 4 bases from J; bases unmatched to any gene: 6. The length of the CDR3 is 16 residues. CDR3 in DNA: TGTGCCAGCAGTACACGACTAGCGGGGGCTTACAATGAGCAGTTCTTC. Protein product: CASSTRLAGAYNEQFF.

The chain carries TRBV28 and TRBJ2-1; D is perhaps TRBD2 (7 bases). Germline CDR1 and CDR2: MDHEN and SYDVKM. The ends were cut back, 1 base at V and 9 bases at J, with 13 bases in the middle. The CDR3 has 14 amino acids. The CDR3: CASSLFRGGTEQFF. In DNA, the CDR3 is TGTGCCAGCAGTTTATTTAGGGGGGGCACTGAGCAGTTCTTC.

The V gene is TRBV20-1, the J gene TRBJ1-3; 8 bases are a match to TRBD1. V shed 5 bases and J 4 bases; nucleotides not matched to a gene: 4. From germline, CDR1 is DFQATT and CDR2 SNEGSKA (reference sequence). The CDR3 consists of 13 residues. CDR3 DNA sequence: TGCAGTGCTGCTTGGACAGGGGGAAACACCATATATTTT. Its translation: CSAAWTGGNTIYF.

This clonotype was detected only a few times. This chain uses TRBV5-1 with TRBJ2-5; TRBD1 matches at 7 bases. V was pared by 3 bases and J by 5 bases, with 7 bases of the junction left unmatched. CDR1 and CDR2 (germline): SGHRS, YFSETQ. The CDR3 is made up of 14 amino acids. CDR3 coding DNA: TGCGCCAGCAGCTCGGGACAGCTTCGGGAGACCCAGTACTTC. Translation gives CASSSGQLRETQYF.

V gene TRBV14 combines with J gene TRBJ2-6, with 11 bases aligning to TRBD1. V shed 0 bases, J shed 1 base, and the junction held 5 bases outside the gene matches. Germline V lookup: CDR1 SGHDN, CDR2 FVKESK. The CDR3 consists of 19 residues. The DNA of the CDR3 is TGTGCCAGCAGCCAAGATGCGGACAGGGGGCGTTCTGGGGCCAACGTCCTGACTTTC. It is translated as CASSQDADRGRSGANVLTF.

The chain recombines TRBV4-2 with TRBJ2-3; tentatively, D is TRBD1 or TRBD2 (5 bases each). The V end was cut by 4 bases, the J end by 4 bases, with 12 bases between. The CDR3 covers 14 residues. Germline CDR1 is LGHNA and CDR2 is YNFKEQ. The CDR3 region has the DNA TGTGCCAGCAGCCCCGGTCGGGACGCAGATACGCAGTATTTT. Protein: CASSPGRDADTQYF.

This clonotype was detected only once. This sequence joins TRBV11-2 and TRBJ2-7; 9 bases are a match to TRBD2. From germline, CDR1 is SGHAT and CDR2 FQNNGV. This CDR3 contains 15 residues. The junction had 4 bases not matched to a gene; V was cut back by 1 base and J by 3 bases. DNA for the CDR3: TGTGCCAGCAGCTTAGGCGGGAGGGGGCACTACGAGCAGTACTTC. Amino acid sequence: CASSLGGRGHYEQYF.

The chain couples TRBV11-2 to TRBJ1-5; D unclear. The CDR3 consists of 14 residues. The V and J ends lost 8 bases and 1 base respectively, with 12 bases between them. The germline gives CDR1 SGHAT, CDR2 FQNNGV. CDR3 residues: CASSAVYSNQPQHF. CDR3 nucleotides: TGTGCCAGCTCAGCGGTTTACAGCAATCAGCCCCAGCATTTT.

This clonotype was counted a few times. The chain combines TRBV7-9 with TRBJ2-7; D not certain. V lost 5 bases and J lost 2, with 16 bases in between. CDR1 is SEHNR, CDR2 FQNEAQ, per germline (reference sequence). This CDR3 contains 15 residues. CDR3 sequence reads: CASSPPPKPPYEQYF. CDR3 nucleotides: TGTGCCAGCAGCCCTCCTCCCAAACCCCCCTACGAGCAGTACTTC.

This clonotype was recorded at least ten times. The rearrangement links TRBV2 to TRBJ2-1; possible D gene TRBD1, 6 bases. CDR1 is SNHLY and CDR2 is FYNNEI in the germline V gene. Trimming left V 3 bases short and J 2 bases short, with 11 bases between. This CDR3 has 15 residues. The chain's CDR3 is CASSEASGAYNEQFF. The CDR3 DNA is TGTGCCAGCAGTGAGGCCTCAGGGGCCTACAATGAGCAGTTCTTC.

The chain joins TRBV9 to TRBJ2-4, with 7 bases matching TRBD2. V lost 3 bases and J lost 3; bases outside the gene matches: 9. Germline-derived CDR1 and CDR2 are SGDLS and YYNGEE. The CDR3 has 16 amino acids. The chain's CDR3 is CASSGPLASGKNIQYF. The CDR3 DNA sequence: TGTGCCAGCAGCGGACCCCTGGCTAGCGGCAAAAACATTCAGTACTTC.